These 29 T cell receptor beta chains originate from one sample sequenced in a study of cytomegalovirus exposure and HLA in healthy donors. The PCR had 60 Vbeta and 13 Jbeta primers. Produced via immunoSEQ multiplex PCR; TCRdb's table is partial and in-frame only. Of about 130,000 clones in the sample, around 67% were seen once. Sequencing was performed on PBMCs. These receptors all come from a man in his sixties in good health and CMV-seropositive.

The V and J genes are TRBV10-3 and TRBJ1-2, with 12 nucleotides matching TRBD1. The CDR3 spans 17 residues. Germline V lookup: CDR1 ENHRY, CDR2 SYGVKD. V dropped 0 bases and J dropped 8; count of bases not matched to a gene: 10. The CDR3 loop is CAISESGTGGAPRGYTF. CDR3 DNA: TGTGCCATCAGTGAGTCTGGGACAGGGGGCGCTCCGCGAGGCTACACCTTC.

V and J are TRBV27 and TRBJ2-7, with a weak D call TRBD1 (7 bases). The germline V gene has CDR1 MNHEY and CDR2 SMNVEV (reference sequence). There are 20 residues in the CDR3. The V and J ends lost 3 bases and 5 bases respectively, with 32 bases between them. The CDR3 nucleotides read TGTGCCAGCAGTTTTCGCGGGACTTACGGACAGGCAATACCTTTAAACGAGCAGTACTTC. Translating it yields CASSFRGTYGQAIPLNEQYF.

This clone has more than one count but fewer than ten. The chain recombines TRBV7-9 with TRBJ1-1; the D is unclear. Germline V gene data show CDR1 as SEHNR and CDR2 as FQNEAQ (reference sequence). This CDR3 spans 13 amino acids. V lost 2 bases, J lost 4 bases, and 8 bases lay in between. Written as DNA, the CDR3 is TGTGCCAGCAGCTTATTCTCAGGCACTGAAGCTTTCTTT. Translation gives CASSLFSGTEAFF.

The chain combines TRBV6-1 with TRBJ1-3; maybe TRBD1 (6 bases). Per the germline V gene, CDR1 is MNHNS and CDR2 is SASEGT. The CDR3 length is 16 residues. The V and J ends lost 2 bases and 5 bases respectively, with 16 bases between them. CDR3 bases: TGTGCCAGCAGTGAAAGTGGTGGGCAGGGGAGAAACACCATATATTTT. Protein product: CASSESGGQGRNTIYF.

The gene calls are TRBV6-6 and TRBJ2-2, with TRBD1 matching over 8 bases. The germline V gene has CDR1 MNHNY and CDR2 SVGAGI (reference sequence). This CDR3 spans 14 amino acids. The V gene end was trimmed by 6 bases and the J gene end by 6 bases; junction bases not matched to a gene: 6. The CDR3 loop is CASRDRVPPGELFF. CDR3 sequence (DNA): TGTGCCAGCAGGGACAGGGTGCCCCCCGGGGAGCTGTTTTTT.

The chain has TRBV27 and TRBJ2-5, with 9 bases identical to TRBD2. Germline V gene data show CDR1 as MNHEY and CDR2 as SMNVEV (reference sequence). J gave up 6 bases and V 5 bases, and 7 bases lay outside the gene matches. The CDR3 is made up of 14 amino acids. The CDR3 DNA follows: TGTGCCAGCAGTATGGGACTAGCAGCCAAGACCCAGTACTTC. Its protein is CASSMGLAAKTQYF.

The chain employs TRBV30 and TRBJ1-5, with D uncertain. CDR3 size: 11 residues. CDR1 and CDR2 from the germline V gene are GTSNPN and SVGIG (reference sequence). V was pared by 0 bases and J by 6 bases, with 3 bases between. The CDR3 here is CAWSVGQPQHF. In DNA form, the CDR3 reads TGTGCCTGGAGTGTCGGTCAGCCCCAGCATTTT.

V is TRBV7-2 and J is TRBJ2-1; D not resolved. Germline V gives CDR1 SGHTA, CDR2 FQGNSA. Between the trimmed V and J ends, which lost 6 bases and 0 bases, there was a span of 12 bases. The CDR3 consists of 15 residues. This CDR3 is CASRPFLSSYNEQFF. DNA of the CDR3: TGTGCCAGCAGGCCCTTTCTAAGCTCCTACAATGAGCAGTTCTTC.

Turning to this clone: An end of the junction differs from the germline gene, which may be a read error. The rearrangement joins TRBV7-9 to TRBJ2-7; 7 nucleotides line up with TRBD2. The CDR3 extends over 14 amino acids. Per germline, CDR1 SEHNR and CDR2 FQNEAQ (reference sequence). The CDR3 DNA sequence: TGTTCCAGCAGCTTTAGTGGGGGGGCCTACGAGCAGTACTTC. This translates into CSSSFSGGAYEQYF.

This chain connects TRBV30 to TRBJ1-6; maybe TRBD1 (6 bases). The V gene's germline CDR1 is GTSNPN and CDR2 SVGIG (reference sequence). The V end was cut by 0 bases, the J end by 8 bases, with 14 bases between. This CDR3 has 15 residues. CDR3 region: CAWSVPRTGHSPLHF. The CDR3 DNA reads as TGTGCCTGGAGTGTACCTCGCACAGGGCATTCACCCCTCCACTTT.

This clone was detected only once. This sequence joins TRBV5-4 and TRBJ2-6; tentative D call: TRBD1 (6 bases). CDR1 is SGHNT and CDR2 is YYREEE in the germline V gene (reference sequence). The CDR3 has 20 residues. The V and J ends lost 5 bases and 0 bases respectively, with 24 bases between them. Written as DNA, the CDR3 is TGTGCCAGCAGTAGACCGGGACAAATACCATTCCCCTCTGGGGCCAACGTCCTGACTTTC. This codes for CASSRPGQIPFPSGANVLTF. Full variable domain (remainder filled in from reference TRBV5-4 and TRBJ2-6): ETGVTQSPTHLIKTRGQQVTLRCSSQSGHNTVSWYQQALGQGPQFIFQYYREEENGRGNFPPRFSGLQFPNYSSELNVNALELDDSALYLCASSRPGQIPFPSGANVLTFGAGSRLTVL.

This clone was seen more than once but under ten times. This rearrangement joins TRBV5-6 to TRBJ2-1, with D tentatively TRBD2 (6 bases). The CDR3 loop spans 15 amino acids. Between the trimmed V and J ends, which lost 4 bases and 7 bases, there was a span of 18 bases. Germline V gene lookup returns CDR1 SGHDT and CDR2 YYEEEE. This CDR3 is CASSQWGDTSNEQFF. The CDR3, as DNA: TGTGCCAGCAGCCAGTGGGGGGATACCTCAAATGAGCAGTTCTTC.

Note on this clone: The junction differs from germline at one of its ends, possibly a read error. CDR3 in amino acids: CASSPSTGRGYNEQFF. Written as DNA, the CDR3 is TGTGCTAGCAGCCCGTCGACAGGAAGGGGATACAATGAGCAGTTCTTC. The chain links TRBV7-7 to TRBJ2-1; TRBD1 is a possible D gene (6 bases). CDR1 is SSHAT and CDR2 is FNYEAQ in the germline V gene (reference sequence). The CDR3 consists of 16 residues.

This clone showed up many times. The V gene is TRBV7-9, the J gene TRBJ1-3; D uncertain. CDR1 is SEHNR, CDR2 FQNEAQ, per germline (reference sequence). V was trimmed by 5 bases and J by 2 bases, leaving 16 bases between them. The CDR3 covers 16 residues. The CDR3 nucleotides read TGTGCCAGCAGCCGGGTGGGTGGGAGAACTGGAAACACCATATATTTT. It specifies CASSRVGGRTGNTIYF. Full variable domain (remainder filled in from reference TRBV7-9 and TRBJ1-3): DTGVSQNPRHKITKRGQNVTFRCDPISEHNRLYWYRQTLGQGPEFLTYFQNEAQLEKSRLLSDRFSAERPKGSFSTLEIQRTEQGDSAMYLCASSRVGGRTGNTIYFGEGSWLTVV.

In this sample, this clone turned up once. This CDR3 reads CASQGYHNSPLHF. The CDR3 nucleotides are TGTGCCAGCCAGGGGTACCATAATTCACCCCTCCACTTT. This chain joins TRBV30 and TRBJ1-6, with D possibly being TRBD1 (6 bases). The germline gives CDR1 GTSNPN, CDR2 SVGIG (reference sequence). Trimming cost V 8 bases and J 5 bases, with 13 bases left between them. There are 13 residues in the CDR3. The full variable domain, with the rest looked up from reference TRBV30 and TRBJ1-6, is SQTIHQWPATLVQPVGSPLSLECTVEGTSNPNLYWYRQAAGRGLQLLFYSVGIGQISSEVPQNLSASRPQDRQFILSSKKLLLSDSGFYLCASQGYHNSPLHFGNGTRLTVT.

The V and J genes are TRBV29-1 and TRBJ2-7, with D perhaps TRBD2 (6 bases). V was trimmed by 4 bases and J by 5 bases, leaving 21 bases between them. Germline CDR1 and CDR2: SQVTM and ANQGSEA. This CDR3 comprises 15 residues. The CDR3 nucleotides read TGCAGCGTTGCCGGGGTCTATTCAGGAGGGGACGAGCAGTACTTC. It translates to CSVAGVYSGGDEQYF.

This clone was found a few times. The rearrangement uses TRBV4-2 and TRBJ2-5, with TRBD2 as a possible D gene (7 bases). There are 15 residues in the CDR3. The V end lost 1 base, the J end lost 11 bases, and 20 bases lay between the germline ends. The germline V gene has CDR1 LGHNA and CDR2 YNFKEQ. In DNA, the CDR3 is TGTGCCAGCAGCCAAGGGGGGGGGCGGGGGACCCTGCAGTACTTC. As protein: CASSQGGGRGTLQYF.

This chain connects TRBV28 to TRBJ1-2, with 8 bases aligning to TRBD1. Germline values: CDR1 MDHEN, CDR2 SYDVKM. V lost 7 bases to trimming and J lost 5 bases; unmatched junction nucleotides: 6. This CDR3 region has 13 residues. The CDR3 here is CASTLTGEYGYTF. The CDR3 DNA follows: TGTGCCAGCACGTTGACAGGGGAATATGGCTACACCTTC.

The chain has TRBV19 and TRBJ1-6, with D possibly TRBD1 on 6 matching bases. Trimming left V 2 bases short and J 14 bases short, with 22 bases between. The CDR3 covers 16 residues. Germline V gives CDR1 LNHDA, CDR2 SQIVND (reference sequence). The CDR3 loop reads CASSIRIRQGSQALHF. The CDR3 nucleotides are TGTGCCAGTAGTATAAGGATCCGGCAGGGGTCCCAGGCCCTCCACTTT.

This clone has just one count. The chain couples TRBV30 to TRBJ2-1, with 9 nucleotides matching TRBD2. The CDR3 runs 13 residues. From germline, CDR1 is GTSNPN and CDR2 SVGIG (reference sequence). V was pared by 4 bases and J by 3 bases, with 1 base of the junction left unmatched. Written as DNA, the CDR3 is TGTGCCTGGACAGCGGGGGGCTACAATGAGCAGTTCTTC. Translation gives CAWTAGGYNEQFF. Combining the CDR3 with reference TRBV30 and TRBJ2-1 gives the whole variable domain SQTIHQWPATLVQPVGSPLSLECTVEGTSNPNLYWYRQAAGRGLQLLFYSVGIGQISSEVPQNLSASRPQDRQFILSSKKLLLSDSGFYLCAWTAGGYNEQFFGPGTRLTVL.

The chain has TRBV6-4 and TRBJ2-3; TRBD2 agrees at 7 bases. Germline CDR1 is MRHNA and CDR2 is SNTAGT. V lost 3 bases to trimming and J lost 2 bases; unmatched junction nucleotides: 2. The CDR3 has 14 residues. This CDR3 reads CASSEGGDTDTQYF. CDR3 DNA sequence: TGTGCCAGCAGTGAGGGGGGGGACACAGATACGCAGTATTTT.

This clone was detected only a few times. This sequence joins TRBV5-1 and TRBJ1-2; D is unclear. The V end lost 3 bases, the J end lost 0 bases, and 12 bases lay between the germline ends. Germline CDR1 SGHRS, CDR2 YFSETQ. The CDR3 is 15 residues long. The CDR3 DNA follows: TGCGCCAGCAGCTGGCTGCGGTATTCTAACTATGGCTACACCTTC. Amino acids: CASSWLRYSNYGYTF.

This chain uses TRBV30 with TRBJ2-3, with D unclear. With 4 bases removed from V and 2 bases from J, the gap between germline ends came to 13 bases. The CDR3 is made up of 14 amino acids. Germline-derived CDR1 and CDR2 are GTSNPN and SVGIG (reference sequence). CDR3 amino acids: CAWTGSSLTDTQYF. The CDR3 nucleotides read TGTGCCTGGACCGGGTCGTCGCTCACAGATACGCAGTATTTT.

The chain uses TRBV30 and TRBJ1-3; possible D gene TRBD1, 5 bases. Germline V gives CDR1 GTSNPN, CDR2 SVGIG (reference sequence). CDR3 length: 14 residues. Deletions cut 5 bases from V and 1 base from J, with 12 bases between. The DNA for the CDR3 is TGTGCCTGGGCTGCAGGGATTTCTGGAAACACCATATATTTT. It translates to CAWAAGISGNTIYF. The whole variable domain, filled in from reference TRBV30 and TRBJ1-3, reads SQTIHQWPATLVQPVGSPLSLECTVEGTSNPNLYWYRQAAGRGLQLLFYSVGIGQISSEVPQNLSASRPQDRQFILSSKKLLLSDSGFYLCAWAAGISGNTIYFGEGSWLTVV.

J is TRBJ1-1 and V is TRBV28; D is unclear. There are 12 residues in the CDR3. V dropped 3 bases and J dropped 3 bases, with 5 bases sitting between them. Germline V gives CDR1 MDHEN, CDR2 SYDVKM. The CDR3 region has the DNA TGTGCCAGCAGTTTCAGCGACACTGAAGCTTTCTTT. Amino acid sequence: CASSFSDTEAFF.

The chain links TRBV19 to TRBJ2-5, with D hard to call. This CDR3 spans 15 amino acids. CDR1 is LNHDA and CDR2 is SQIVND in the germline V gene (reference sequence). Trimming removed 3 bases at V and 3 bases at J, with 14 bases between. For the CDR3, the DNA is TGTGCCAGTAGTATGGTTCAGGCAGGCGAAGAGACCCAGTACTTC. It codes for CASSMVQAGEETQYF.

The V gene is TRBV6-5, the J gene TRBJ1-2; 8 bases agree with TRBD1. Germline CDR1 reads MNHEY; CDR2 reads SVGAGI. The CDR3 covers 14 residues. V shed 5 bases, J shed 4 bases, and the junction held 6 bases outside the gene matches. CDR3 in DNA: TGTGCCAGCAGTGGGTGGACAGGGAGCTATGGCTACACCTTC. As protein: CASSGWTGSYGYTF.

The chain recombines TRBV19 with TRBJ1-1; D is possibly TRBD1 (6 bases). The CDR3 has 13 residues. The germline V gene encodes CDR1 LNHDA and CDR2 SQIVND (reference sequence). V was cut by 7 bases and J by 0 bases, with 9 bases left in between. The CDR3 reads CASMDSLNTEAFF. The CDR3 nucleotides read TGTGCCAGTATGGACAGCTTGAACACTGAAGCTTTCTTT. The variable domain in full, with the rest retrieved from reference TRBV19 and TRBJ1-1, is DGGITQSPKYLFRKEGQNVTLSCEQNLNHDAMYWYRQDPGQGLRLIYYSQIVNDFQKGDIAEGYSVSREKKESFPLTVTSAQKNPTAFYLCASMDSLNTEAFFGQGTRLTVV.

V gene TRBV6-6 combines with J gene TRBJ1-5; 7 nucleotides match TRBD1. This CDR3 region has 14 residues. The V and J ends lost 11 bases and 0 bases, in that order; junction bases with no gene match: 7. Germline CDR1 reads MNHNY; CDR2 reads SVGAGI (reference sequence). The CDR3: CAAQGQNSNQPQHF. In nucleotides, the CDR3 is TGTGCCGCACAGGGGCAAAATAGCAATCAGCCCCAGCATTTT.